These 30 T cell receptor beta chains share one sample of origin, sequenced in a study of STAT5B mutations in CD4+ large granular lymphocyte leukemia. TCRdb keeps only in-frame clones here, not all; method: immunoSEQ multiplex PCR. The sample shows 40,000 to 45,000 clones, about four fifths of them seen only once. The sequenced material came from CD4+ T cells from blood buffy coats. All receptors derive from a human donor in good health.

The CDR3 loop is CAWAVGGVSNEQFF. For the CDR3, the DNA is TGTGCCTGGGCGGTGGGGGGGGTGTCCAATGAGCAGTTCTTC. The genes are TRBV30 and TRBJ2-1; the match to TRBD2 covers 7 bases. CDR3 length equals 14 residues. The V segment lost 5 bases and the J segment 6 bases; nucleotides outside the gene matches: 10. From germline, CDR1 is GTSNPN and CDR2 SVGIG (reference sequence).

V usage is TRBV5-1 and J usage is TRBJ2-3; D is perhaps TRBD1 or TRBD2 (5 bases each). The CDR3 is 15 residues long. Per germline, CDR1 SGHRS and CDR2 YFSETQ. The V gene lost 3 bases and the J gene lost 6 bases, with 17 bases spanning the gap. CDR3: CASSWGRLLGDTQYF. CDR3 coding DNA: TGCGCCAGCAGCTGGGGGAGACTACTGGGGGATACGCAGTATTTT. Together with reference TRBV5-1 and TRBJ2-3, the CDR3 gives the full variable domain: KAGVTQTPRYLIKTRGQQVTLSCSPISGHRSVSWYQQTPGQGLQFLFEYFSETQRNKGNFPGRFSGRQFSNSRSEMNVSTLELGDSALYLCASSWGRLLGDTQYFGPGTRLTVL.

As DNA, the CDR3 is TGTGCCTGGAGTGTTTCTTTTCTTAGACTTCGAGTCTACACAGATACGCAGTATTTT. Translating it yields CAWSVSFLRLRVYTDTQYF. This sequence joins TRBV30 and TRBJ2-3; no definite D call. The CDR3 spans 19 residues. Germline CDR1 GTSNPN, CDR2 SVGIG (reference sequence). Trimming left V 0 bases short and J 2 bases short, with 24 bases between.

V is TRBV10-1 and J is TRBJ2-7; D unresolved. This CDR3 spans 12 amino acids. The germline V and J ends were trimmed by 4 bases and 6 bases, with 10 bases remaining between them. Germline-derived CDR1 and CDR2 are WNHNN and SYGVQD (reference sequence). For the CDR3, the DNA is TGCGCCAGCAGTGGGGCATTAGGCGAGCAGTACTTC. It codes for CASSGALGEQYF.

This chain connects TRBV7-9 to TRBJ2-7; possibly TRBD2 for D (6 bases). Per germline, CDR1 SEHNR and CDR2 FQNEAQ (reference sequence). V was cut by 5 bases and J by 2 bases, with 7 bases left in between. The CDR3 runs to 12 residues. The CDR3 here is CASSRETYEQYF. For the CDR3, the DNA is TGTGCCAGCAGCCGGGAGACCTACGAGCAGTACTTC.

This clone was seen more than once but under ten times. The chain uses TRBV10-1 and TRBJ1-1, with D maybe TRBD1 (5 bases). Germline CDR1 is WNHNN and CDR2 is SYGVQD (reference sequence). The CDR3 covers 13 residues. V lost 3 bases and J lost 1, with 6 bases in between. The CDR3 DNA reads as TGCGCCAGCAGTGAACAGGAGAACACTGAAGCTTTCTTT. Residues: CASSEQENTEAFF.

This chain uses TRBV5-6 with TRBJ2-1; TRBD2 matches at 8 bases. The CDR3 length is 15 residues. Germline V gene lookup returns CDR1 SGHDT and CDR2 YYEEEE. V shed 6 bases, J shed 5 bases, and the junction held 10 bases outside the gene matches. CDR3: CASILSGGGNNEQFF. CDR3 nucleotides: TGTGCCAGCATCCTATCGGGCGGGGGGAACAATGAGCAGTTCTTC.

The J gene is TRBJ1-2, the V gene TRBV7-9, with D tentatively TRBD1 (6 bases). The length of the CDR3 is 15 residues. Germline-derived CDR1 and CDR2 are SEHNR and FQNEAQ (reference sequence). Trimming removed 5 bases at V and 4 bases at J, with 17 bases between. The CDR3 sequence: CASSPGTSYAYGYTF. DNA for the CDR3: TGTGCCAGCAGCCCCGGGACAAGCTATGCCTATGGCTACACCTTC.

In its sample, this clone was seen a few times. One end of the junction does not line up with germline, which may come from a read error. The genes are TRBV30 and TRBJ1-1, with TRBD1 as a possible D gene (5 bases). Germline values: CDR1 GTSNPN, CDR2 SVGIG (reference sequence). The CDR3 spans 9 residues. The CDR3 nucleotides read TGTGCCTGGAAAAACAAGGGGATTTTT. Its translation: CAWKNKGIF.

CDR3: CASSGLPGTYNEQFF. CDR3 nucleotides: TGTGCCAGCAGTGGACTTCCGGGGACCTACAATGAGCAGTTCTTC. The chain employs TRBV6-4 and TRBJ2-1; TRBD2 might be the D (5 bases). V was cut by 4 bases and J by 2 bases, with 12 bases left in between. Germline V CDR1 and CDR2: MRHNA, SNTAGT. This CDR3 has 15 amino acids.

Only a few counts were recorded for this clone. The chain joins TRBV10-3 to TRBJ2-7; a weak D match, TRBD1 (6 bases). Germline V CDR1 and CDR2: ENHRY, SYGVKD. The length of the CDR3 is 12 residues. V lost 4 bases and J 3 bases, leaving 7 bases between the germline ends. In DNA, the CDR3 is TGTGCCATCAGTGGCAGGGGCTACGAGCAGTACTTC. It codes for CAISGRGYEQYF.

The chain employs TRBV7-9 and TRBJ2-3; no firm D call. Deletions cut 1 base from V and 4 bases from J, with 9 bases between. The V gene's germline CDR1 is SEHNR and CDR2 FQNEAQ (reference sequence). This CDR3 has 14 residues. CDR3 sequence reads: CASSLGLSSDTQYF. The CDR3 DNA reads as TGTGCCAGCAGCTTAGGGCTATCATCAGATACGCAGTATTTT.

The rearrangement joins TRBV19 to TRBJ1-1; tentative D call: TRBD1 (5 bases). Germline CDR1 is LNHDA and CDR2 is SQIVND (reference sequence). CDR3 length: 17 residues. V was shortened by 5 bases and J by 5 bases, with 24 bases between the two germline ends. The CDR3 spells CASSPRTQGDFDTEAFF. For the CDR3, the DNA is TGTGCCAGTAGTCCACGGACGCAGGGAGATTTTGATACTGAAGCTTTCTTT. The full variable domain, in which reference TRBV19 and TRBJ1-1 provide the parts outside the CDR3, is DGGITQSPKYLFRKEGQNVTLSCEQNLNHDAMYWYRQDPGQGLRLIYYSQIVNDFQKGDIAEGYSVSREKKESFPLTVTSAQKNPTAFYLCASSPRTQGDFDTEAFFGQGTRLTVV.

This chain uses TRBV7-3 with TRBJ2-1, with 7 bases identical to TRBD2. In germline, CDR1 is SGHTA, CDR2 FQGTGA. The CDR3 totals 15 residues. After removal of 2 bases from V and 4 bases from J, the junction contained 5 bases not matched to a gene. The CDR3 here is CASSLWGGEYNEQFF. In nucleotides, the CDR3 is TGTGCCAGCAGCTTATGGGGGGGGGAGTACAATGAGCAGTTCTTC.

The chain combines TRBV5-4 with TRBJ1-4; D remains ambiguous. The V end was cut by 0 bases, the J end by 3 bases, with 12 bases between. CDR3 length: 16 residues. Germline CDR1 SGHNT, CDR2 YYREEE (reference sequence). The CDR3 protein is CASSLDPRRANEKLFF. The CDR3 region has the DNA TGTGCCAGCAGCTTGGACCCAAGGAGAGCTAATGAAAAACTGTTTTTT.

The rearrangement joins TRBV4-2 to TRBJ1-2; TRBD1 aligns across 8 bases. J gave up 2 bases and V 0 bases, and 5 bases lay outside the gene matches. The germline V gene has CDR1 LGHNA and CDR2 YNFKEQ. CDR3 length: 16 residues. As DNA, the CDR3 is TGTGCCAGCAGCCAAGAGGGGGGACAGGTCAACTATGGCTACACCTTC. Amino acid sequence: CASSQEGGQVNYGYTF.

The V and J genes are TRBV10-1 and TRBJ2-4, with 8 bases identical to TRBD1. CDR1 is WNHNN, CDR2 SYGVQD, per germline (reference sequence). Losses at the gene ends were 6 bases for V and 8 bases for J; bases not matched to a gene: 9. The CDR3 extends over 14 amino acids. Here the CDR3 DNA reads TGCGCCAGCAGCCTCGACAGGGGTAGGGACATTCAGTACTTC. Its translation is CASSLDRGRDIQYF.

In DNA, the CDR3 is TGTGCCAGTAGTATAGTAGGGACATGGAACCGAAACTATGGCTACACCTTC. Translation gives CASSIVGTWNRNYGYTF. This rearrangement joins TRBV19 to TRBJ1-2; possible D gene TRBD1, 6 bases. The CDR3 is 17 amino acids. Germline CDR1 LNHDA, CDR2 SQIVND (reference sequence). Trimming cost V 1 base and J 2 bases, with 17 bases left between them.

The V call is TRBV5-8, the J call TRBJ2-4; D unresolved. CDR3 length: 19 amino acids. V dropped 0 bases and J dropped 0 bases, with 19 bases sitting between them. The germline CDR1 and CDR2 sequences are SGHTS and YDEGEE. The CDR3 DNA reads TGTGCCAGCAGCTTGGCTAGGGCCCGGAGCACCCTAGCCAAAAACATTCAGTACTTC. Its protein is CASSLARARSTLAKNIQYF. The complete variable domain, with remaining parts taken from reference TRBV5-8 and TRBJ2-4, reads EAGVTQSPTHLIKTRGQQATLRCSPISGHTSVYWYQQALGLGLQFLLWYDEGEERNRGNFPPRFSGRQFPNYSSELNVNALELEDSALYLCASSLARARSTLAKNIQYFGAGTRLSVL.

The V call is TRBV10-2, the J call TRBJ2-7; 7 bases align to TRBD1. The length of the CDR3 is 15 residues. Germline-derived CDR1 and CDR2 are WSHSY and SAAADI. V shed 5 bases, J shed 2 bases, and the junction held 9 bases outside the gene matches. The CDR3 DNA follows: TGCGCCAGCAGTCAGTTAACAGGGGCCACCTACGAGCAGTACTTC. Its protein is CASSQLTGATYEQYF.

The chain combines TRBV5-1 with TRBJ1-2, with a possible D match to TRBD1 (6 bases). Germline-derived CDR1 and CDR2 are SGHRS and YFSETQ. Trimming took off 5 bases at V and 5 bases at J, with 10 bases between the two ends. There are 12 residues in the CDR3. Written as DNA, the CDR3 is TGCGCCAGCAGGTCAGGACAGTATGGCTACACCTTC. It is translated as CASRSGQYGYTF.

The chain links TRBV4-2 to TRBJ1-2, with D uncertain. CDR3 length: 17 amino acids. Germline CDR1 reads LGHNA; CDR2 reads YNFKEQ. Trimming shortened V by 0 bases and J by 0 bases, and 14 bases separated the two germline ends. The CDR3 nucleotides are TGTGCCAGCAGCCAAGAGAGTGGAACACGTGCTAACTATGGCTACACCTTC. Translation: CASSQESGTRANYGYTF.

This clone was counted a few times. The chain has TRBV11-2 and TRBJ2-7; perhaps D is TRBD1 or TRBD2 (5 bases each). The V end lost 5 bases, the J end lost 2 bases, and 16 bases lay between the germline ends. This CDR3 is built from 15 residues. CDR1 SGHAT and CDR2 FQNNGV come from the germline V gene. Here the CDR3 reads CASSPGPPLAYEQYF. CDR3 coding DNA: TGTGCCAGCAGCCCGGGACCTCCCCTCGCCTACGAGCAGTACTTC.

V usage is TRBV7-3 and J usage is TRBJ2-6; a weak D match, TRBD1 (5 bases). The V end lost 3 bases, the J end lost 0 bases, and 9 bases lay between the germline ends. Germline CDR1 and CDR2: SGHTA and FQGTGA. The CDR3 loop spans 16 amino acids. The CDR3 sequence: CASSFSGRSGANVLTF. CDR3 nucleotides: TGTGCCAGCAGCTTCTCAGGGCGCTCTGGGGCCAACGTCCTGACTTTC.

This chain joins TRBV28 and TRBJ1-2; 8 nucleotides agree with TRBD1. Unmatched junction bases numbered 5, after V lost 5 bases and J lost 3 bases. Germline CDR1 MDHEN, CDR2 SYDVKM. The CDR3 length is 14 residues. CDR3 in DNA: TGTGCCAGCAGTATACCACAGGGGGACTATGGCTACACCTTC. Residues: CASSIPQGDYGYTF.

This clone was seen only a few times. The rearrangement links TRBV19 to TRBJ2-2; D is perhaps TRBD1 or TRBD2 (5 bases each). Trimming pared 5 bases from V and 6 bases from J, leaving 13 bases between. This CDR3 region has 14 residues. Germline CDR1 and CDR2: LNHDA and SQIVND (reference sequence). The CDR3 nucleotides read TGTGCCAGTAGTCCGGGACCCGAATCCGGGGAGCTGTTTTTT. This codes for CASSPGPESGELFF.

The V call is TRBV9, the J call TRBJ1-1; no clear D gene. The V end lost 0 bases, the J end lost 3 bases, and 6 bases lay between the germline ends. CDR3 length: 13 residues. The germline V gene encodes CDR1 SGDLS and CDR2 YYNGEE. The CDR3 DNA follows: TGTGCCAGCAGCGTAGCTCTGTACACTGAAGCTTTCTTT. This encodes CASSVALYTEAFF.

The chain employs TRBV4-2 and TRBJ1-6, with D maybe TRBD1 (5 bases). CDR1 and CDR2 (germline): LGHNA, YNFKEQ. The CDR3 extends over 16 amino acids. V was cut by 0 bases and J by 8 bases, with 14 bases left in between. DNA of the CDR3: TGTGCCAGCAGCCAAGATACGGGGGTAGGGGATTCACCCCTCCACTTT. It encodes CASSQDTGVGDSPLHF.

The chain recombines TRBV21-1 with TRBJ2-3. TRBV21-1 is a pseudogene. The CDR3 extends over 14 amino acids. The CDR3 DNA is TGTGCCAGCAGCAAACACGACAGCACAGATACGCAGTATTTT. Its protein is CASSKHDSTDTQYF.

This clone was detected once. In DNA form, the CDR3 reads TGTGCCAGCAGGTTACAGGGGAACACCGGGGAGCTGTTTTTT. It codes for CASRLQGNTGELFF. V and J are TRBV2 and TRBJ2-2, with D possibly being TRBD1 (6 bases). This CDR3 is 14 amino acids long. V was pared by 6 bases and J by 1 base, with 9 bases between. Germline-derived CDR1 and CDR2 are SNHLY and FYNNEI.